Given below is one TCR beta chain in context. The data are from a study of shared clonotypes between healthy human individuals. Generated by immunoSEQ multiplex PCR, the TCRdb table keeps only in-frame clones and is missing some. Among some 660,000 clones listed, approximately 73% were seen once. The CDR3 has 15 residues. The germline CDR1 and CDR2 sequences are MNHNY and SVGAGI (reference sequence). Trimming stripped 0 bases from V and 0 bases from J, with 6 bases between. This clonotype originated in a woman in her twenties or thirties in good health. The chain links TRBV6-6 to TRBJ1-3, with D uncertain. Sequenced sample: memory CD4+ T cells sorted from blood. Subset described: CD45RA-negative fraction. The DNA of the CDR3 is TGTGCCAGCAGTTACTCTCTTCTCTCTGGAAACACCATATATTTT. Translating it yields CASSYSLLSGNTIYF.